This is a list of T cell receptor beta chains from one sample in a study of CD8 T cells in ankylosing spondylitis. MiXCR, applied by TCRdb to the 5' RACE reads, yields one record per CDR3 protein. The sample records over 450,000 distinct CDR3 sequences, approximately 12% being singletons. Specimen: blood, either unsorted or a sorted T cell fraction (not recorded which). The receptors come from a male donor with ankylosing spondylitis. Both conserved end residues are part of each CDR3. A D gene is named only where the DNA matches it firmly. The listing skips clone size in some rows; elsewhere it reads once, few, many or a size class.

CDR3nt: TGCAGCGTCTTGGCCTACTCGACAGGGAGGAGCTACAATGAGCAGTTCTTC; CDR3aa: CSVLAYSTGRSYNEQFF; v_gene: TRBV29-1; abundance: many; j_gene: TRBJ2-1; d_gene: -
CDR3nt: TGCGCCAGCAGCTTGGCACCACAGGGTGAGCAGTTCTTC; CDR3aa: CASSLAPQGEQFF; v_gene: TRBV5-1; abundance: -; j_gene: TRBJ2-1; d_gene: -
CDR3nt: TGTGCCAGCAGCCAAGACCGGGGCACTTACAATGAGCAGTTCTTC; CDR3aa: CASSQDRGTYNEQFF; v_gene: TRBV4-2; abundance: many; j_gene: TRBJ2-1; d_gene: -
CDR3nt: TGCAGTGCCGAGGTGGGGTCCTACGAGCAGTACTTC; CDR3aa: CSAEVGSYEQYF; v_gene: TRBV20-1; abundance: -; j_gene: TRBJ2-7; d_gene: -
CDR3nt: TGCGCCAGCAGCTTGCGAACAGGGACTGGAAACACCATATATTTT; CDR3aa: CASSLRTGTGNTIYF; v_gene: TRBV5-1; abundance: few; j_gene: TRBJ1-3; d_gene: -
CDR3nt: TGCAGTGCTCGCGGACCCAGAGGGGAGACCCAGTACTTC; CDR3aa: CSARGPRGETQYF; v_gene: TRBV20-1; abundance: -; j_gene: TRBJ2-5; d_gene: -
CDR3nt: TGTGCCACCAGTGATCACCGGGACAGCTCCTACAATGAGCAGTTCTTC; CDR3aa: CATSDHRDSSYNEQFF; v_gene: TRBV24-1; abundance: medium-sized; j_gene: TRBJ2-1; d_gene: TRBD1
CDR3nt: TGCAGTGCTAGGGGGGCCCAAGGGTCGTACGAGCAGTACTTC; CDR3aa: CSARGAQGSYEQYF; v_gene: TRBV20-1; abundance: few; j_gene: TRBJ2-7; d_gene: -
CDR3nt: TGTGCCAGCAGTGAAAGAGGTAGCACAGATACGCAGTATTTT; CDR3aa: CASSERGSTDTQYF; v_gene: TRBV6-4; abundance: few; j_gene: TRBJ2-3; d_gene: -
CDR3nt: TGTGCCAGCAGTTACACTCGGGACAGGCGCACAGATACGCAGTATTTT; CDR3aa: CASSYTRDRRTDTQYF; v_gene: TRBV6-5; abundance: -; j_gene: TRBJ2-3; d_gene: TRBD1
CDR3nt: TGTGCCAGCTCACTACGGACAGGAGGTGAAGCTTTCTTT; CDR3aa: CASSLRTGGEAFF; v_gene: TRBV18; abundance: -; j_gene: TRBJ1-1; d_gene: TRBD1
CDR3nt: TGTGCCATCAGTGAGGAGGTCGGGCTTAGCACAGATACGCAGTATTTT; CDR3aa: CAISEEVGLSTDTQYF; v_gene: TRBV10-3; abundance: many; j_gene: TRBJ2-3; d_gene: -
CDR3nt: TGTGCCAGCAGCCAAGTTGGAGAGACTGAAGCTTTCTTT; CDR3aa: CASSQVGETEAFF; v_gene: TRBV4-2; abundance: -; j_gene: TRBJ1-1; d_gene: -
CDR3nt: TGCAGCGTGGGTGGAGGGAGTGGCGCAGATACGCAGTATTTT; CDR3aa: CSVGGGSGADTQYF; v_gene: TRBV29-1; abundance: -; j_gene: TRBJ2-3; d_gene: -
CDR3nt: TGTGCCACCCGATCCAGGGAGGATACTGCTGAGCAGTTCTTC; CDR3aa: CATRSREDTAEQFF; v_gene: TRBV6-1; abundance: few; j_gene: TRBJ2-1; d_gene: -
CDR3nt: TGCGCCAGCAGAACAGGGGCAACTAATGAAAAACTGTTTTTT; CDR3aa: CASRTGATNEKLFF; v_gene: TRBV5-1; abundance: many; j_gene: TRBJ1-4; d_gene: TRBD1
CDR3nt: TGCGCCAGCAGCGCAGGGACTAGCGGGAGCTCCTACGAGCAGTACTTC; CDR3aa: CASSAGTSGSSYEQYF; v_gene: TRBV5-1; abundance: few; j_gene: TRBJ2-7; d_gene: TRBD2
CDR3nt: TGCGCCACCATGGCGGGACGGGCCACAGATACGCAGTATTTT; CDR3aa: CATMAGRATDTQYF; v_gene: TRBV5-1; abundance: -; j_gene: TRBJ2-3; d_gene: -
CDR3nt: TGTGCCAGCTCACCGGACTGGGCCACTGAAGCTTTCTTT; CDR3aa: CASSPDWATEAFF; v_gene: TRBV18; abundance: -; j_gene: TRBJ1-1; d_gene: -
CDR3nt: TGTGCCAGCAGCTTAGATGGTCTTCCCAACTACGAGCAGTACTTC; CDR3aa: CASSLDGLPNYEQYF; v_gene: TRBV11-2; abundance: few; j_gene: TRBJ2-7; d_gene: -
CDR3nt: TGTGCCAGCAGCTCCGTTGGCGGATATACGCAGTATTTT; CDR3aa: CASSSVGGYTQYF; v_gene: TRBV7-9; abundance: -; j_gene: TRBJ2-3; d_gene: -
CDR3nt: TGCAGCGTTGTTTTCTACGAGCAGTACTTC; CDR3aa: CSVVFYEQYF; v_gene: TRBV29-1; abundance: few; j_gene: TRBJ2-7; d_gene: -
CDR3nt: TGCGCCAGCAGCCGGACCGGGACCGTCGGCACAGATACGCAGTATTTT; CDR3aa: CASSRTGTVGTDTQYF; v_gene: TRBV4-1; abundance: few; j_gene: TRBJ2-3; d_gene: -
CDR3nt: TGTGCCACCGATAGCGGATACAATGAGCAGTTCTTC; CDR3aa: CATDSGYNEQFF; v_gene: TRBV15; abundance: -; j_gene: TRBJ2-1; d_gene: -
CDR3nt: TGTGCCAGCAGCCCGTTTACCCCCGGACCGAAGGGCTATGGCTACACCTTC; CDR3aa: CASSPFTPGPKGYGYTF; v_gene: TRBV27; abundance: many; j_gene: TRBJ1-2; d_gene: -